This T cell receptor beta chain was identified during a study of OX40 agonist ivuxolimab in advanced cancers. The sample holds one count of this clone. Antigen: not known. Sequencing used immunoSEQ multiplex PCR; TCRdb keeps in-frame clones, though not all of them. The sample lists some 70,000 clones; 86% were seen once. The study's findings and limits: The study found among the lowest clonal expansion in partial responders at 0.1-3.0 mg/kg.

Trimming stripped 0 bases from V and 0 bases from J, with 15 bases between. CDR3 length: 19 amino acids. Germline lookup yields CDR1 LGHNA and CDR2 YSLEER. Sequencing was performed on CD4+ or CD8+ T cells sorted from blood, taken in a trial of the OX40 agonist ivuxolimab. This chain joins TRBV4-3 and TRBJ2-6; D unclear. This receptor was obtained from an adult with an advanced solid tumor such as melanoma, head and neck, liver or kidney cancer. The CDR3 nucleotides read TGCGCCAGCAGCCAAGAGGTCAGAGGACCTGCCTCTGGGGCCAACGTCCTGACTTTC. The encoded protein is CASSQEVRGPASGANVLTF.